This TCR beta chain is from a study of cytotoxic CD8 clonotypes in ibrutinib-treated CLL (dated by TCRdb to the early 2020s). For the study in its entirety: The cohort included roughly 15 treatment-naive and under 13 relapsed/refractory patients; roughly 17 were IGHV unmutated. Responses were partial in roughly 25 patients and complete in 2; after median approximately 67 months follow-up, 14 stayed in remission and about twelve progressed. Response samples were obtained after a median of approximately twelve months of treatment, with a range of roughly 6 to 36 months. An average of roughly 250,000 productive templates and 94,082 productive rearrangements was obtained per sample. Longitudinal samples were obtainable from about 30% of the 86 participants in the trial. Cryopreserved peripheral blood mononuclear cells were obtained before treatment, at response, and at either sustained remission or disease progression. All remission and progressive disease samples were collected while patients were still receiving ibrutinib. Findings and caveats that apply to the study as a whole: At baseline, clonality was higher than in age-matched healthy donors and showed a strong correlation with circulating CD8+ T-cell counts. Clonality rose at ibrutinib response, remained stable during sustained remission, and dropped back toward baseline at progression. Public clonotypes were found to be uncommon and were observed to contract or remain stable during treatment; the increase in clonality was shown to reflect expansion of private clonotypes at ibrutinib response. Sampling times were not matched between patients in sustained remission and patients whose disease was progressing, and lymph node repertoires were not examined.

Points on this clone: The clone's antigen remains unknown. No quality values exist for individual bases; no much larger clone is one base distant.

The CDR3 numbers 13 residues from cysteine through phenylalanine. Left in the record is the CDR3 DNA by itself, 39 bases read in frame from the first base. The germline V gene yields SGHAT for CDR1 and FQNNGV for CDR2. V drops 5 bases and J drops 9 bases, leaving 17 bases in between. On a MiSeq, deep resolution sequencing aimed for a depth between 1 in 1 million and 1 in 200,000 T cells, with each clonotype covered roughly 10x on average. TCR beta libraries were generated with the immunoSEQ hsTCRB Kit. Processing in the source paper ran as follows. Data were analyzed with ImmunoSEQ Data Assistant and ImmunoSEQ Analyzer, with V, D and J genes assigned per IMGT definitions. Clonality, which ranges from 0 to 1, was calculated as one minus the normalized Shannon entropy of productive rearrangement frequencies. Only overrepresented clonotypes making up at least 0.05% of each patient's repertoire were included in the public clonotype analysis. Some 13 age-matched healthy donor repertoires from immuneACCESS were used as controls for clonality. TCRdb retrieved this table from immuneACCESS and kept in-frame rearrangements only. Not all clones are present; in checked studies, unresolved V genes account for under half, and no reason is known for the remainder. The V and J calls and clone size were taken over from that table, and D and trimming were inferred from the DNA. Counted in this sample were around 60,000 clones; about 72% of them appeared once. In total, the top ten clones hold around 43% of the sample.

This specimen's time point label, per the study, means: approximately eleven months on ibrutinib. For TCR beta library preparation, roughly 2.1 micrograms of genomic DNA were isolated from cryopreserved PBMCs. Longitudinal blood samples from CLL patients on ibrutinib monotherapy were analyzed using high-throughput TCR beta sequencing. The patients were enrolled in a single-center, open-label phase 2 trial of ibrutinib monotherapy. Sequencing was performed on PBMCs, taken after 12 months of ibrutinib treatment. The chain uses TRBV11-2 and TRBJ2-7; the D gene cannot be named for sure. The TCR was taken from a human donor with chronic lymphocytic leukemia. CDR3 reads: CASSPGRSSGQYF. The DNA is TGTGCCAGCAGCCCTGGACGGTCATCAGGGCAGTACTTC.